This T cell receptor beta chain was identified in a study of human T cells and chemical hapten exposure. Background on the study: Predominantly women, the patients had alopecia areata, totalis or universalis.

In the original analysis: Sampled TCR counts reached a median of roughly 98,000 per sample, with values ranging from about 20,000 to 750,000. TCRdb re-called the RACE reads through MiXCR, storing one row per CDR3 protein. For this entry, the V and J calls and clone size follow TCRdb and not the study's own pipeline. The profile shows fewer than 80,000 distinct CDR3 sequences, approximately 11% of them singletons. The time point: patch test 3, about 24 weeks after DPC sensitization. This sample's treatment: therapeutic diphenylcyclopropenone sensitization with weekly scalp DPC. A few counts support this clonotype. As yet, its antigen is unknown. General study results and limits: The immune response of these alopecia patients might not match healthy individuals'. Sensitizing with DPC caused no change in TCRs above 1 in 1000 frequency.

This clonotype originated in a woman younger than 45 with alopecia areata. Some clones in this sample may be carry-over from other donors' samples. Sample: whole blood, taken in connection with sensitization to the hapten diphenylcyclopropenone (DPC).

The CDR3 loop reads CASSSPVPAGDNEQFF. The CDR3 DNA reads as TGTGCCAGCAGCTCCCCTGTCCCTGCGGGAGACAATGAGCAGTTCTTC. The gene calls are TRBV7-9 and TRBJ2-1, with 7 positions matching TRBD2. CDR1 SEHNR and CDR2 FQNEAQ come from the germline V gene (reference sequence). The CDR3 length is 16 residues. V was clipped by 4 bases and J by 5 bases; unmatched bases: 11.